This TCR beta chain was retrieved from a study of blood T cell repertoires in COVID-19. Profiling relied on immunoSEQ multiplex PCR, and the TCRdb table lists in-frame clones only, not all of them. The profile covers about 180,000 clones, with 89% appearing a single time and around 2% taken by the ten largest. The V gene end was trimmed by 4 bases and the J gene end by 5 bases; junction bases not matched to a gene: 5. Germline CDR1 reads SGHAT; CDR2 reads FQDESV (reference sequence). This CDR3 has 15 residues. Individuals drawn from 20 to 25 US areas were about 18 to 95 years old. The study assigned cohorts using participant-reported clinical history.

This TCR derives from a middle-aged woman with acute COVID-19. V is TRBV11-1 and J is TRBJ1-6, with TRBD1 matching 7 bases. Material for sequencing was PBMCs or T cells enriched from blood (not recorded which). The CDR3 protein is CASSYSTGNNSPLHF. As DNA, the CDR3 is TGTGCCAGCAGCTACTCGACAGGGAATAATTCACCCCTCCACTTT.